This T cell receptor (beta chain) was profiled in a study of T cell responses to AZD1222 COVID-19 vaccine. Study-level results: Clonal diversity was possibly underestimated; the donors were predominantly white British and more often female.

In the case of this clone: Its antigen is as yet unknown.

Germline V gene data show CDR1 as LGHDT and CDR2 as YNNKEL (reference sequence). The CDR3 loop spans 14 amino acids. The V end was cut by 4 bases, the J end by 8 bases, with 15 bases between. TCRdb's table, derived via immunoSEQ multiplex PCR, lists solely in-frame clones and lacks some. The table includes around 150,000 clones, over 85% detected once. The chain employs TRBV3-1 (or the pseudogene TRBV3-2) and TRBJ1-3; D might be TRBD1 (5 bases). Sequences were derived from peripheral blood, sampled on day 0 of AZD1222 vaccination. The source is an adult in good health. Here the CDR3 reads CASSLRGTWDTIYF. CDR3 nucleotide sequence: TGTGCCAGCAGCCTACGGGGGACCTGGGACACCATATATTTT.